A selection of T cell receptor beta chains follows, all from one sample in a study of T cells after yellow fever vaccination. TCRdb itself ran the 5' RACE reads through MiXCR, one entry per CDR3 protein. The data contain around 320,000 distinct CDR3 sequences, around 4.5% of them singletons. The sequencing here drew on PBMCs, taken 15 days after the yellow fever booster vaccination. All receptors come from a young man who received the YFV17D yellow fever vaccine. The CDR3 runs from the conserved cysteine through the conserved F or W. The D gene is left open where the match is weak. Clone size is shown for a subset of rows, as once, few, many or a class of expanded clone.

clone_size d_call cdr3_length j_call v_call cdr3_nt cdr3_aa
few - 12 TRBJ2-1 TRBV12-3/TRBV12-4 TGTGCCAGCAGTGACCCACGAGGGAAGGAGTTCTTC CASSDPRGKEFF
- TRBD1 13 TRBJ1-4 TRBV20-1 TGCAGTGCTAGAGTGGGACAGGGTTATTCACTGTTTTTT CSARVGQGYSLFF
many - 12 TRBJ1-1 TRBV29-1 TGCAGCGTTATACAGGGAAACACTGAAGCTTTCTTT CSVIQGNTEAFF
many TRBD2 17 TRBJ2-5 TRBV20-1 TGCAGTGCCAACCCCCCTAGCGGGGGCCCCCATAGGGAGACCCAGTACTTC CSANPPSGGPHRETQYF
few - 16 TRBJ1-6 TRBV3-1 TGTGCCAGCAATTACAGGTACGGCACCTATAATTCACCCCTCCACTTT CASNYRYGTYNSPLHF
many - 11 TRBJ1-2 TRBV29-1 TGCAGCGGACGGATGGGGGACGGCTACACCTTC CSGRMGDGYTF
many - 15 TRBJ2-7 TRBV5-6 TGTGCCAGCAGCTTGGCTGGGGCCAGGCGGTACGAGCAGTACTTC CASSLAGARRYEQYF
many TRBD1 14 TRBJ1-1 TRBV19 TGTGCCAGTAGTAGTTACCAGGGGGACACTGAAGCTTTCTTT CASSSYQGDTEAFF
- - 15 TRBJ1-2 TRBV5-1 TGCGCCAGCAGCCAACTTGACCCAGCTAACTATGGCTACACCTTC CASSQLDPANYGYTF
- - 15 TRBJ2-5 TRBV5-4 TGTGCCAGCAGCCTCGGCCGAGGGGTTGAAGAGACCCAGTACTTC CASSLGRGVEETQYF
few - 16 TRBJ1-1 TRBV18 TGTGCCAGCTCACCACCGGTGGGGAATTCGAACACTGAAGCTTTCTTT CASSPPVGNSNTEAFF
few - 15 TRBJ1-5 TRBV7-8 TGTGCCAGCAGCACCCCAGCAGGACATAATCAGCCCCAGCATTTT CASSTPAGHNQPQHF
- - 16 TRBJ1-5 TRBV10-3 TGTGCCATCAGTGAGTCGAACAATGCAGGCAATCAGCCCCAGCATTTT CAISESNNAGNQPQHF
many - 14 TRBJ2-7 TRBV20-1 TGCAGTGCTAGAGGCGGCTCAAAAAGCTACGAGCAGTACTTC CSARGGSKSYEQYF
many - 13 TRBJ1-1 TRBV7-9 TGTGCCAGCAGCCTCTTTTTGAACACTGAAGCTTTCTTT CASSLFLNTEAFF
many TRBD1 17 TRBJ2-3 TRBV6-6 TGTGCCAGCAGCACTCTCGCGCAGACAGGGATCACAGATACGCAGTATTTT CASSTLAQTGITDTQYF
many - 14 TRBJ2-3 TRBV24-1 TGTGCCACCAGTGTTAAGGGGCCCACAGATACGCAGTATTTT CATSVKGPTDTQYF
- - 13 TRBJ2-1 TRBV5-1 TGCGCCAGCAGTGCAGCGCGGACAGTATGGCAGTTCTTC CASSAARTVWQFF
few TRBD1 17 TRBJ2-3 TRBV27 TGTGCCAGCACCCCTTCCCCCGGGACAGGGGTCACAGATACGCAGTATTTT CASTPSPGTGVTDTQYF
few TRBD1 17 TRBJ1-3 TRBV12-3/TRBV12-4 TGTGCCAGCAGTAACCGACAGGGAGGGATCTTCGGGAACACCATATATTTT CASSNRQGGIFGNTIYF
many TRBD1 13 TRBJ1-2 TRBV5-1 TGCGCCAGCAGCTTGGAGACAGGGTATGGCTACACCTTC CASSLETGYGYTF
many TRBD1 18 TRBJ1-1 TRBV7-9 TGTGCCAGCAGCTTAGCGCGGACAGGGGCCTTCGGGAACACTGAAGCTTTCTTT CASSLARTGAFGNTEAFF
many - 12 TRBJ2-3 TRBV20-1 TGCAGTGCCAACTCCGTCGCCGATACGCAGTATTTT CSANSVADTQYF
many - 13 TRBJ2-6 TRBV27 TGTGCCAGCAGGCTCTCTGGGGCCAACGTCCTGACTTTC CASRLSGANVLTF
few - 14 TRBJ1-4 TRBV30 TGTGCCTGGAGTCAGCGGGGCGCCGGAGAAAAACTGTTTTTT CAWSQRGAGEKLFF
few TRBD1 15 TRBJ2-2 TRBV3-1 TGTGCCAGCAGACCCAGGGGGCGAGGCACCGGGGAGCTGTTTTTT CASRPRGRGTGELFF
few - 15 TRBJ2-1 TRBV18 TGTGCCAGCTCACCCTCGGCAGGCTCCAGGAATGAGCAGTTCTTC CASSPSAGSRNEQFF
few TRBD1 15 TRBJ2-5 TRBV4-2 TGTGCCAGCAGCCAAGGGGACAGGGACCAAGAGACCCAGTACTTC CASSQGDRDQETQYF
many TRBD2 15 TRBJ2-7 TRBV4-1 TGCGCCAGCAGCCAAGGACTAGCGGGGACCTACGAGCAGTACTTC CASSQGLAGTYEQYF
few - 12 TRBJ2-3 TRBV7-2 TGTGCCAGCAGCAAGGCGGCAGATACGCAGTATTTT CASSKAADTQYF
many TRBD2 17 TRBJ2-5 TRBV20-1 TGCAGTGCTAGGGCCCCGGGACTAGCGGGCCCTCCGGAGACCCAGTACTTC CSARAPGLAGPPETQYF
- TRBD1 13 TRBJ2-1 TRBV5-1 TGCGCCAGCAGCTCCCAGGGGGACAGGGGGCAGTTCTTC CASSSQGDRGQFF
- TRBD2 14 TRBJ2-3 TRBV28 TGTGCCAGTAGAAGACTAGCGGAGACAGATACGCAGTATTTT CASRRLAETDTQYF
many - 14 TRBJ2-7 TRBV5-1 TGCGCCAGCAGCTTGGACGGTACACCCTACGAGCAGTACTTC CASSLDGTPYEQYF
many TRBD2 14 TRBJ2-3 TRBV10-3 TGTGCCATCAGTGATCCCAGCGGGGGCCCGACGCAGTATTTT CAISDPSGGPTQYF
- TRBD2 14 TRBJ2-1 TRBV27 TGTGCCAGCACGCTAGCGGGGGGGCAGCATGAGCAGTTCTTC CASTLAGGQHEQFF
many - 13 TRBJ1-2 TRBV18 TGTGCCAGCTCACCGGGGACGCGAAGTGGCTACACCTTC CASSPGTRSGYTF
many - 12 TRBJ1-6 TRBV6-2/TRBV6-3 TGTGCCAGCAGCGACTATAATTCACCCCTCCACTTT CASSDYNSPLHF
few - 14 TRBJ1-6 TRBV3-1 TGTGCCAGCAGCGCCTCAGGGAGTAATTCACCCCTCCACTTT CASSASGSNSPLHF
many TRBD1 17 TRBJ2-3 TRBV4-3 TGCGCCAGCAGCCAATCAAGGACAGGGGGCCTGAGGAATACGCAGTATTTT CASSQSRTGGLRNTQYF
- - 12 TRBJ1-5 TRBV2 TGTGCCACTTCCTCCCCCAGCCAGCCCCAGCATTTT CATSSPSQPQHF
many - 19 TRBJ1-1 TRBV7-9 TGTGCCAGCAGCCCCAGGAGGGCAGGGCTTATATCGGGGAACACTGAAGCTTTCTTT CASSPRRAGLISGNTEAFF
- TRBD2 16 TRBJ2-1 TRBV5-6 TGTGCCAGCAGCTTGGGACTAGCGGGGGGGCTGGGTGAGCAGTTCTTC CASSLGLAGGLGEQFF
- - 15 TRBJ1-4 TRBV9 TGTGCCAGCAGCGTAGTAGGGGACGGTAATGAAAAACTGTTTTTT CASSVVGDGNEKLFF
many - 15 TRBJ1-3 TRBV6-5 TGTGCCAGCAGTTACTCGTTAGGGGCTGGAAACACCATATATTTT CASSYSLGAGNTIYF
few - 13 TRBJ1-1 TRBV3-1 TGTGCCAGCAGCCCCCCCCCGGGAACTGAAGCTTTCTTT CASSPPPGTEAFF
- - 15 TRBJ1-5 TRBV4-1 TGCGCCAGCAGCCAAGGCGGGGGACCCAGTCAGCCCCAGCATTTT CASSQGGGPSQPQHF
many - 14 TRBJ2-1 TRBV5-1 TGCGCCAGCGTACCCAATCAATACGACAATGAGCAGTTCTTC CASVPNQYDNEQFF
many TRBD2 16 TRBJ2-2 TRBV19 TGTGCCAGTCCTCCGCCCGGGAGGGGGAGTTTCGGGGAGCTGTTTTTT CASPPPGRGSFGELFF
many - 14 TRBJ2-2 TRBV5-1 TGCGCCAGCAGCTTTAGGGGCGTCGACGGGGAGCTGTTTTTT CASSFRGVDGELFF
many - 16 TRBJ2-5 TRBV5-1 TGCGCCAGCAGCTTGACGCCTCGGGGGGCAGGAGAGACCCAGTACTTC CASSLTPRGAGETQYF